This entry concerns a single T cell receptor (beta chain). Its specificity is unknown. Looked up from germline, CDR1 is KGHSH and CDR2 is LQKENI. V gave up 2 bases and J gave up 3 bases, with 11 bases separating them. This CDR3 contains 14 residues. These data belong to a study of T cell responses to AZD1222 COVID-19 vaccine. Overall study findings and caveats: The study found Spike-specific TCR breadth and depth rose after two AZD1222 doses. Mapped onto spike, vaccine-associated CD4 TCRs spanned it and were dominant at 160-218 and 743-854.

Libraries were prepared by immunoSEQ multiplex PCR; TCRdb keeps only in-frame clonotypes and omits some of them. The table lists about 150,000 clones, around 89% of them singletons, with approximately 15% in the top ten. The clonotype originates from an adult in good health. The specimen was peripheral blood, collected on day 0 of AZD1222 vaccination. The rearrangement links TRBV18 to TRBJ2-7; D is unclear. CDR3: CASSPGPESYEQYF. The CDR3 DNA sequence: TGTGCCAGCTCACCAGGCCCTGAGAGCTACGAGCAGTACTTC.